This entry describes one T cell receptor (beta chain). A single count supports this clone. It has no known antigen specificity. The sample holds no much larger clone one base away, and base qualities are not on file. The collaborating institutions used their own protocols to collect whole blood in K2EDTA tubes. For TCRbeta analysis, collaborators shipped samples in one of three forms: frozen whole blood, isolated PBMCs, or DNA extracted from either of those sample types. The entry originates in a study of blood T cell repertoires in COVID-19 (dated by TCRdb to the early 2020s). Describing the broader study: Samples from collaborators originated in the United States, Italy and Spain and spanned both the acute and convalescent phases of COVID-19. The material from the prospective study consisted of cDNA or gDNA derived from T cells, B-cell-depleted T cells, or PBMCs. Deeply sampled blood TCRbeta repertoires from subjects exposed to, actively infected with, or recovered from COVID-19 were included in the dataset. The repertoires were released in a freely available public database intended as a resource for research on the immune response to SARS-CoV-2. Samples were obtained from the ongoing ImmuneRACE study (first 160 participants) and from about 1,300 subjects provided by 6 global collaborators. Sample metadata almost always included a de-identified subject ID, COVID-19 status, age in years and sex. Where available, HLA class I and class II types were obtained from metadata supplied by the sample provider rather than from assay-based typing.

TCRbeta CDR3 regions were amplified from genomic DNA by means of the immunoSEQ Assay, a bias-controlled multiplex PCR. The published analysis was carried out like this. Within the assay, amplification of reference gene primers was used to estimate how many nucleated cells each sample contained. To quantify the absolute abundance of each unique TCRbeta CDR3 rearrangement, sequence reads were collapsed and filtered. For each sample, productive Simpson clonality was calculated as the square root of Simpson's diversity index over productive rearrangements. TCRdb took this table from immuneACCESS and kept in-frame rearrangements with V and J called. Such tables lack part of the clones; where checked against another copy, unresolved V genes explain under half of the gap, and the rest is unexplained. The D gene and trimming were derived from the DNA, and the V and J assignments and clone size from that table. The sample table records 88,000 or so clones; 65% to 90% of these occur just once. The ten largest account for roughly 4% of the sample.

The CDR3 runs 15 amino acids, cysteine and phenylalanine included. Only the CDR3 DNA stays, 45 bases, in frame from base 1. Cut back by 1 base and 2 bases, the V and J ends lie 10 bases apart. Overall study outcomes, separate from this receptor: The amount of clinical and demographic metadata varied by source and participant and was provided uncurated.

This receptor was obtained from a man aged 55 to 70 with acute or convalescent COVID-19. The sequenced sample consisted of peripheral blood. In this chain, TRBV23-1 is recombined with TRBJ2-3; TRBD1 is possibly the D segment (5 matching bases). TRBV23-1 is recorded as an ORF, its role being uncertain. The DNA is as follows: TGCGCCAGCAGTCAATGGGGCAGGGTCACAGATACGCAGTATTTT. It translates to CASSQWGRVTDTQYF.